The T cell receptor beta chain described here comes from a study of blood T cell repertoires in COVID-19. As for the study in general: Sample material is recorded as cDNA or gDNA derived from T cells, B-cell-depleted T cells, or PBMCs.

TCRdb keeps only in-frame clones here, not all; method: immunoSEQ multiplex PCR. The table has approximately 42,000 clones, roughly 73% seen once. The germline V gene encodes CDR1 SEHNR and CDR2 FQNEAQ (reference sequence). This CDR3 region has 14 residues. Losses at the gene ends were 5 bases for V and 4 bases for J; bases not matched to a gene: 7. This clone occurred a few times. Source material: peripheral blood. This clonotype was sampled from an elderly man with acute or convalescent COVID-19. The rearrangement uses TRBV7-9 and TRBJ1-1, with 7 positions matching TRBD1. The CDR3, as DNA: TGTGCCAGCAGCCACCCCGACAGGGCCACTGAAGCTTTCTTT. This sequence encodes CASSHPDRATEAFF.